These 4 T cell receptor beta chains came from one sample sequenced in a study of naive and memory T cell subsets. Four PCR rounds used nested alpha and beta constant region primers plus the SP2 primer. TCRdb reanalysed the UMI-ligation and nested PCR reads using MiXCR and keeps one entry per CDR3 protein. The data hold some 25,000 distinct CDR3 sequences, with roughly 5.2% observed a single time. A UMI-containing oligonucleotide was joined by 3' ligation to the TCR cDNA template. Sequencing was performed on blood. Receptor source: an adult in good health.

This clonotype was observed at least ten times. The chain couples TRBV5-1 to TRBJ2-1; D unresolved. The V gene's germline CDR1 is SGHRS and CDR2 YFSETQ. V was pared by 4 bases and J by 4 bases, with 6 bases between. The CDR3 covers 12 residues. The CDR3 coding sequence is TGCGCCAGCAGCCAGTCTTACAATGAGCAGTTCTTC. It is translated as CASSQSYNEQFF.

In this sample, this clonotype turned up many times. The chain links TRBV6-2 or TRBV6-3 to TRBJ2-1; 8 bases are shared with TRBD2. This CDR3 region has 13 residues. Germline CDR1 is MNHEY and CDR2 is SVGEGT. The trim removed 0 bases at V and 15 bases at J, leaving 7 bases unmatched. CDR3 bases: TGTGCCAGCAGTTACTCAGGAGGCGGGAGGCTGTTCTTC. Protein sequence: CASSYSGGGRLFF.

This clonotype occurred many times. The genes are TRBV24-1 and TRBJ1-2; D is uncertain. Germline V gene sequence: CDR1 KGHDR, CDR2 SFDVKD. The CDR3 contains 13 residues. Deletions cut 3 bases from V and 8 bases from J, with 12 bases between. In nucleotides, the CDR3 is TGTGCCACCAGTGATACAAGGGCGGAGGGCTACACCTTC. Translated: CATSDTRAEGYTF.

This clonotype was counted a few times. The chain is built from TRBV6-6 and TRBJ2-3, with D perhaps being TRBD1 or TRBD2 (9 bases each). Germline V gene data show CDR1 as MNHNY and CDR2 as SVGAGI (reference sequence). With 9 bases removed from V and 6 bases from J, the gap between germline ends came to 28 bases. The CDR3 has 17 amino acids. The CDR3 bases are TGTGCCAGTGGGACAGGGACCTTAGCGGGAGCGGGGGATACGCAGTATTTT. Amino acid sequence: CASGTGTLAGAGDTQYF.